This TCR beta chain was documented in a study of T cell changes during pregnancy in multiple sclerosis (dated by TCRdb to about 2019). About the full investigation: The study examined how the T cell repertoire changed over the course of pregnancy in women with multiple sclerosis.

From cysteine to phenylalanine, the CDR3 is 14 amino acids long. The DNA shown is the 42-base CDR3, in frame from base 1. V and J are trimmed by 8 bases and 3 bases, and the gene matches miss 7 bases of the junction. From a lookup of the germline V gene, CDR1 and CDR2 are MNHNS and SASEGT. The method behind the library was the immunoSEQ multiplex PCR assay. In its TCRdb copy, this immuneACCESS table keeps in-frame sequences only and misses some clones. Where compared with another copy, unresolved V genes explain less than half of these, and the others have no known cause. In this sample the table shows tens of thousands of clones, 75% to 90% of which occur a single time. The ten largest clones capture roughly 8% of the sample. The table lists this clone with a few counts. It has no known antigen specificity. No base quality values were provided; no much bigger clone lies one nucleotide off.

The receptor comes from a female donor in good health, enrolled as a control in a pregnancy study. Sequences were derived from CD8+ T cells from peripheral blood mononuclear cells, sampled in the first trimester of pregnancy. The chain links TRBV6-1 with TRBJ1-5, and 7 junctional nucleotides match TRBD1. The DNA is TGTGCCAGCTCCTTCAGGGGGACCAATCAGCCCCAGCATTTT. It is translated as CASSFRGTNQPQHF.